The source of this T cell receptor (beta chain) is a study of blood T cell repertoires in COVID-19. In the study overall: The study drew acute and convalescent COVID-19 samples from the United States, Italy and Spain. T cells, B-cell-depleted T cells, or PBMCs provided the cDNA or gDNA that served as material.

Per the study methods: Reference gene primers were amplified, and this amplification served to estimate nucleated cell counts. Repertoires were generated with immunoSEQ multiplex PCR, while TCRdb's copy carries only in-frame clones and drops some. V and J calls and clone size are those listed in that table; D and trimming were worked out from the DNA. The sample carries a few hundred thousand clones, about 84% recorded once. With respect to this clone: The sample has other DNA sequences that encode this CDR3 too.

CDR3 length equals 15 residues. From germline, CDR1 is KGHSH and CDR2 LQKENI. Trimming removed 3 bases from V and 6 bases from J; junction bases left unmatched: 3. The rearrangement uses TRBV18 and TRBJ1-5, with TRBD1 matching over 12 bases. The origin of this receptor is a man of 80 years or more with acute or convalescent COVID-19. Sample: peripheral blood. The CDR3 region has the DNA TGTGCCAGCTCACCCGGGACAGGGGGCGGTCAGCCCCAGCATTTT. Protein: CASSPGTGGGQPQHF.